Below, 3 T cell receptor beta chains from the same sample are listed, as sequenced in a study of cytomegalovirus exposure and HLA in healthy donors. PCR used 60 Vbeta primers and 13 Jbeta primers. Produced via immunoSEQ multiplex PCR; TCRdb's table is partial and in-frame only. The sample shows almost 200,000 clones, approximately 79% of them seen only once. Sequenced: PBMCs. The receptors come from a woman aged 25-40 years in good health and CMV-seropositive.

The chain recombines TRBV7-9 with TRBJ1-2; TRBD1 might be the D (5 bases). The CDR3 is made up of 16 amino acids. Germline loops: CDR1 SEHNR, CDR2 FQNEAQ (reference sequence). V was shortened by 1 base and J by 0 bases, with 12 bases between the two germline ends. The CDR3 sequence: CASSLVVDRPNYGYTF. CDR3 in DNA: TGTGCCAGCAGCTTAGTCGTCGACAGACCTAACTATGGCTACACCTTC.

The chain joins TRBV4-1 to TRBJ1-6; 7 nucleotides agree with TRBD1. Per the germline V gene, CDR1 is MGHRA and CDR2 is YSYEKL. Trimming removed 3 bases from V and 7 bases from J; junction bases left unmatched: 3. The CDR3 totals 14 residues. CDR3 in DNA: TGCGCCAGCAGCCAGGTCAGGGGGAATTCACCCCTCCACTTT. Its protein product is CASSQVRGNSPLHF.

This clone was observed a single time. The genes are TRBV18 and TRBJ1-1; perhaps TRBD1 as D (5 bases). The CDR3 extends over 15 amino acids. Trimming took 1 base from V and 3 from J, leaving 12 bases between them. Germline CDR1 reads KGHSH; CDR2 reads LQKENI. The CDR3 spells CASSPRQGGDTEAFF. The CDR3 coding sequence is TGTGCCAGCTCACCACGTCAGGGTGGGGACACTGAAGCTTTCTTT.